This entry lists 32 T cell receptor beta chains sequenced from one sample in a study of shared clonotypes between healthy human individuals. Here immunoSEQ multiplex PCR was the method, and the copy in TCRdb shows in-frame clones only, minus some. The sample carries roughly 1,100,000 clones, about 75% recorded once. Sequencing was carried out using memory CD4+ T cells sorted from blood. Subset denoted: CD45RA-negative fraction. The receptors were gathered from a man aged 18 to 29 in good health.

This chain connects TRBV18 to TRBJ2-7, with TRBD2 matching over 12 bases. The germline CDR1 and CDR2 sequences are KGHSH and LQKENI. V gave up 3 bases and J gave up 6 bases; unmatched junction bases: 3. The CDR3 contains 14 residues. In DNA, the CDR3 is TGTGCCAGCTCACCGACTAGCGGGAGTAGCGAGCAGTACTTC. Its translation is CASSPTSGSSEQYF. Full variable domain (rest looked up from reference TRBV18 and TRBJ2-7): NAGVMQNPRHLVRRRGQEARLRCSPMKGHSHVYWYRQLPEEGLKFMVYLQKENIIDESGMPKERFSAEFPKEGPSILRIQQVVRGDSAAYFCASSPTSGSSEQYFGPGTRLTVT.

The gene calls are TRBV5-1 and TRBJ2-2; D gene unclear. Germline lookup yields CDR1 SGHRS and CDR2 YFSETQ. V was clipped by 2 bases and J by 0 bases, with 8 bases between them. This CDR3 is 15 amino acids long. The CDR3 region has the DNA TGCGCCAGCAGCTTTTTAGGGCCGAACACCGGGGAGCTGTTTTTT. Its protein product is CASSFLGPNTGELFF.

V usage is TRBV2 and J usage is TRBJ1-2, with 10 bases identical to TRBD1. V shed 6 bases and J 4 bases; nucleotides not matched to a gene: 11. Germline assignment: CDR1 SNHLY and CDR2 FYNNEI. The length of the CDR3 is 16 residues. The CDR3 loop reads CASRGAGTGVAYGYTF. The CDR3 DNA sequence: TGTGCCAGCAGAGGTGCCGGGACAGGGGTCGCCTATGGCTACACCTTC.

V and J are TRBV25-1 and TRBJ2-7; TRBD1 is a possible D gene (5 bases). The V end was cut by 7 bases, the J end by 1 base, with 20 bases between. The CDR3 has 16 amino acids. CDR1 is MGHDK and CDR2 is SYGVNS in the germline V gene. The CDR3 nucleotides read TGTGCCAGCACCAGAAGTCCGCCAGGGCAGTCCTACGAGCAGTACTTC. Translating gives CASTRSPPGQSYEQYF.

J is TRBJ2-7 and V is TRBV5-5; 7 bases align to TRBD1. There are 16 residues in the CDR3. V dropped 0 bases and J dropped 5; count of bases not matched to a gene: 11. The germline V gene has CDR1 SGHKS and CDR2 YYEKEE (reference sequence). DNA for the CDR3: TGTGCCAGCAGCTTGGCCGAGAGACAGGGTCGCGACGAGCAGTACTTC. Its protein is CASSLAERQGRDEQYF.

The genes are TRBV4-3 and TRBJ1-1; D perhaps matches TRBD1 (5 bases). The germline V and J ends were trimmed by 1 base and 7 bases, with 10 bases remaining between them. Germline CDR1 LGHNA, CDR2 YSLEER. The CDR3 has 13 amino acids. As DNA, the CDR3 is TGCGCCAGCAGCCAAGTTTCAGGGCTTGAAGCTTTCTTT. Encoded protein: CASSQVSGLEAFF.

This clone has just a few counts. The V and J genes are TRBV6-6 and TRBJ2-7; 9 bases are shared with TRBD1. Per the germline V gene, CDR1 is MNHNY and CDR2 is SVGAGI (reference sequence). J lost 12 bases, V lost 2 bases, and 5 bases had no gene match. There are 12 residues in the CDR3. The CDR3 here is CASSYATGGTYF. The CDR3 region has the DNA TGTGCCAGCAGTTACGCCACAGGGGGCACGTACTTC.

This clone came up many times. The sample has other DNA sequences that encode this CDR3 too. The CDR3 nucleotides read TGTGCCAGCAGACCTATGGCTAGCTCGGGGGGATACGAGCAGTACTTC. It translates to CASRPMASSGGYEQYF. The chain combines TRBV2 with TRBJ2-7; TRBD2 matches at 7 bases. Germline CDR1 reads SNHLY; CDR2 reads FYNNEI. Losses at the gene ends were 6 bases for V and 4 bases for J; bases not matched to a gene: 15. The CDR3 totals 16 residues.

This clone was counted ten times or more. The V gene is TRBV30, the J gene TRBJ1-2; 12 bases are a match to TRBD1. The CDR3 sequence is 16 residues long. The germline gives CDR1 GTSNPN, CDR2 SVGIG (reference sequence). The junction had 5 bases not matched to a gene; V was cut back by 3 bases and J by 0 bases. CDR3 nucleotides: TGTGCCTGGAGAAGGGGACAGGGGGCTACTAACTATGGCTACACCTTC. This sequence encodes CAWRRGQGATNYGYTF.

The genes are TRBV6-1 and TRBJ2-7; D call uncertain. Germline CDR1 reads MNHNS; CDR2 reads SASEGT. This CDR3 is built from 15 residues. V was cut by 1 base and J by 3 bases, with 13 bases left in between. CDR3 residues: CASSEGTAPYYEQYF. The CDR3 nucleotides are TGTGCCAGCAGTGAAGGGACGGCCCCCTACTACGAGCAGTACTTC.

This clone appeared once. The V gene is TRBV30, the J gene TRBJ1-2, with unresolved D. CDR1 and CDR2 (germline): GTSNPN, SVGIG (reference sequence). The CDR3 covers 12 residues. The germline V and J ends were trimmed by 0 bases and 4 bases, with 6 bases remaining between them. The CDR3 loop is CAWSVTPYGYTF. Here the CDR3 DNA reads TGTGCCTGGAGTGTTACACCCTATGGCTACACCTTC.

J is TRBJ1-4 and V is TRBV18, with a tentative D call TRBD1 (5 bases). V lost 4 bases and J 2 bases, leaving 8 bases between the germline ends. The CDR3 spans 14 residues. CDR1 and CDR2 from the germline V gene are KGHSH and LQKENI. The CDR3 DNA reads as TGTGCCAGCTCACACCGGGACACTAATGAAAAACTGTTTTTT. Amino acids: CASSHRDTNEKLFF.

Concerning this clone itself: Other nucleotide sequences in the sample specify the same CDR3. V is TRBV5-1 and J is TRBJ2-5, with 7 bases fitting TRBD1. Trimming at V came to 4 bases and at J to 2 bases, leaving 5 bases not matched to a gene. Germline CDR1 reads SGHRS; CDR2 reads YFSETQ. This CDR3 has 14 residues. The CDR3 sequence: CASSPGTVQETQYF. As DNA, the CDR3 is TGCGCCAGCAGCCCGGGGACAGTACAAGAGACCCAGTACTTC.

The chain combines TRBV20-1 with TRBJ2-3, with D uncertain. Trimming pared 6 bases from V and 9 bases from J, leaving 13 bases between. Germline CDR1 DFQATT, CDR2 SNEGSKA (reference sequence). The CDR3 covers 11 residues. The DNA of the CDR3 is TGCAGTGCCAGACCACCCCCAACGCAGTATTTT. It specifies CSARPPPTQYF.

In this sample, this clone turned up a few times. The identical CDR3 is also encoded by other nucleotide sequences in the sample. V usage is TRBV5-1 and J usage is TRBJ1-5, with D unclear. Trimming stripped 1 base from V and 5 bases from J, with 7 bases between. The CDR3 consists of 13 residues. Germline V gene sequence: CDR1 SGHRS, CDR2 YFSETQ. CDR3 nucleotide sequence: TGCGCCAGCAGCTTGATCCCAGATCAGCCCCAGCATTTT. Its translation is CASSLIPDQPQHF.

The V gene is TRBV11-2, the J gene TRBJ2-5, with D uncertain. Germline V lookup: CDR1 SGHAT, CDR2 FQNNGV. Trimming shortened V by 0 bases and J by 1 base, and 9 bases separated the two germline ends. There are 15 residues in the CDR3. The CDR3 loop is CASSLEGRVQETQYF. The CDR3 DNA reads TGTGCCAGCAGCTTAGAAGGACGGGTCCAAGAGACCCAGTACTTC.

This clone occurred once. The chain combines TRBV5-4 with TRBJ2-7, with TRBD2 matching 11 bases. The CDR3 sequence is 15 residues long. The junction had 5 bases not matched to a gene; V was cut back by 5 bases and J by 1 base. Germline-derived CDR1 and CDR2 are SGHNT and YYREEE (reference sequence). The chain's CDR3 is CASRPGTSGSYEQYF. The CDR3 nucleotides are TGTGCCAGCAGGCCCGGGACTAGCGGTTCCTACGAGCAGTACTTC.

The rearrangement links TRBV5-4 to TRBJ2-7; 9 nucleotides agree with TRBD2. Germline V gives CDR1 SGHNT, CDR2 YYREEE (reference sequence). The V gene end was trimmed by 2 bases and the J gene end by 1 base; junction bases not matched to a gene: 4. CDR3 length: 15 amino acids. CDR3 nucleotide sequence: TGTGCCAGCAGCTTACCGGGACTAGCTTCCTACGAGCAGTACTTC. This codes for CASSLPGLASYEQYF. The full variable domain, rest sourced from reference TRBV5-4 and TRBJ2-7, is ETGVTQSPTHLIKTRGQQVTLRCSSQSGHNTVSWYQQALGQGPQFIFQYYREEENGRGNFPPRFSGLQFPNYSSELNVNALELDDSALYLCASSLPGLASYEQYFGPGTRLTVT.

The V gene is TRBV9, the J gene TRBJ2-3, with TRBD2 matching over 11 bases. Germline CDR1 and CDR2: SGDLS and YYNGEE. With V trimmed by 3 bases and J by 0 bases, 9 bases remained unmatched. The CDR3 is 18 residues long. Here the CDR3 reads CASSDAGTSGSSTDTQYF. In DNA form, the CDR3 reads TGTGCCAGCAGCGACGCCGGGACTAGCGGCTCTAGCACAGATACGCAGTATTTT.

The DNA of the CDR3 is TGCGCCAGCAGCTTGGAAGACAGAGGTGTCGATGAGCAGTTCTTC. This sequence encodes CASSLEDRGVDEQFF. This chain connects TRBV5-1 to TRBJ2-1, with D tentatively TRBD1 (5 bases). There are 15 residues in the CDR3. V lost 0 bases and J 8 bases, leaving 15 bases between the germline ends. Germline V gene data show CDR1 as SGHRS and CDR2 as YFSETQ.

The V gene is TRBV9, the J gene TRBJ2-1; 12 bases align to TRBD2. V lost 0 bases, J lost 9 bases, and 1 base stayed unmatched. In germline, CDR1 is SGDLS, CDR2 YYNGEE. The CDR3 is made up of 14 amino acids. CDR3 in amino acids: CASSVVTSGGEQFF. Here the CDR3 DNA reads TGTGCCAGCAGCGTAGTGACTAGCGGGGGTGAGCAGTTCTTC.

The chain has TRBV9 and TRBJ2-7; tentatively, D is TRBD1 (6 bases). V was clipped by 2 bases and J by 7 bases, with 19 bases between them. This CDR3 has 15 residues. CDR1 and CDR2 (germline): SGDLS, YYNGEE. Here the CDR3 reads CASSVTPTGTTEQYF. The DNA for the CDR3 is TGTGCCAGCAGCGTTACCCCCACAGGGACCACGGAGCAGTACTTC.

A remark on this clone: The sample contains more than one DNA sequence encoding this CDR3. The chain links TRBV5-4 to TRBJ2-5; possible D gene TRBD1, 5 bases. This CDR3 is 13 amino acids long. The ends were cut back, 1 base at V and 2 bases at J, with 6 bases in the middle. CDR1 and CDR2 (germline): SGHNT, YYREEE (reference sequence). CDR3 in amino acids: CASSLNRQETQYF. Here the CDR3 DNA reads TGTGCCAGCAGCTTGAACAGGCAAGAGACCCAGTACTTC. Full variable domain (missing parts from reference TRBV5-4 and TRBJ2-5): ETGVTQSPTHLIKTRGQQVTLRCSSQSGHNTVSWYQQALGQGPQFIFQYYREEENGRGNFPPRFSGLQFPNYSSELNVNALELDDSALYLCASSLNRQETQYFGPGTRLLVL.

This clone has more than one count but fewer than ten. CDR3 DNA sequence: TGTGCCTGGAGGGACACAGATACGCAGTATTTT. Translated, it gives CAWRDTDTQYF. The chain is built from TRBV30 and TRBJ2-3; no clear D gene. V was pared by 3 bases and J by 2 bases, with 3 bases between. The length of the CDR3 is 11 residues. Germline CDR1 reads GTSNPN; CDR2 reads SVGIG (reference sequence).

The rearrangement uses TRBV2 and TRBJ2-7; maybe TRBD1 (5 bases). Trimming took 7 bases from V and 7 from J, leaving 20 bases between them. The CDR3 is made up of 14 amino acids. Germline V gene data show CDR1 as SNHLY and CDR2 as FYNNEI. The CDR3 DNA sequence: TGTGCCAGCACTGACGGCGGCAGGGAAGGGGAGCAGTACTTC. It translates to CASTDGGREGEQYF.

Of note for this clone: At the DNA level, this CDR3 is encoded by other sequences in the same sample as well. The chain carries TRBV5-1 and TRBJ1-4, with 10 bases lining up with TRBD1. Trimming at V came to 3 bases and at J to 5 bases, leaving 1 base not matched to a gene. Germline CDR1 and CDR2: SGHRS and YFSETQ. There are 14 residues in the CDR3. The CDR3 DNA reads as TGCGCCAGCAGCTCGGGACAGGGGAATGAAAAACTGTTTTTT. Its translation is CASSSGQGNEKLFF.

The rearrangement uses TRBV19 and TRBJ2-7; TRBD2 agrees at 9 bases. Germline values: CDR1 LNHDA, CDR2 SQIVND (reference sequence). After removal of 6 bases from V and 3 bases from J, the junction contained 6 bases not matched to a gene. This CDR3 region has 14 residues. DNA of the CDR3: TGTGCCAGTAGGAGAGCGGGGGGCGTCTACGAGCAGTACTTC. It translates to CASRRAGGVYEQYF.

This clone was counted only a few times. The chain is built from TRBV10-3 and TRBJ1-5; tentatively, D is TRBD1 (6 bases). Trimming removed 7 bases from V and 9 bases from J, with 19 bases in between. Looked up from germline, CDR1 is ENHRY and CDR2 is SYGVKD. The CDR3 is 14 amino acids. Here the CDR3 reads CAIKESRGQGPQHF. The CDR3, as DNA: TGTGCCATCAAGGAGTCCAGGGGTCAAGGGCCCCAGCATTTT.

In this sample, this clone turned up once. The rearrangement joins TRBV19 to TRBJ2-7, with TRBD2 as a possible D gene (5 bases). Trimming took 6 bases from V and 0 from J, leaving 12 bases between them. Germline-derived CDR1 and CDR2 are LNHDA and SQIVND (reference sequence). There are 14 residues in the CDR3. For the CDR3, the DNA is TGTGCCAGTAGCCCGGACTCTGGCTCCTACGAGCAGTACTTC. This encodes CASSPDSGSYEQYF.

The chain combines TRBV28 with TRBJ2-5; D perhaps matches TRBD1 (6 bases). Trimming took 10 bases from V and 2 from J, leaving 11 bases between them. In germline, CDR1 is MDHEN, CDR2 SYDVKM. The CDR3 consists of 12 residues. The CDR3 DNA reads TGTGCCACCGACAGGAATCAAGAGACCCAGTACTTC. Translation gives CATDRNQETQYF.

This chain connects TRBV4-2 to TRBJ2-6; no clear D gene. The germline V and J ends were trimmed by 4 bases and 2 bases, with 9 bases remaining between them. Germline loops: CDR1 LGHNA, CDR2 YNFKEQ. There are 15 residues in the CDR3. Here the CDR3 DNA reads TGTGCCAGCAGCCCTGCTGAGACTGGGGCCAACGTCCTGACTTTC. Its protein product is CASSPAETGANVLTF.

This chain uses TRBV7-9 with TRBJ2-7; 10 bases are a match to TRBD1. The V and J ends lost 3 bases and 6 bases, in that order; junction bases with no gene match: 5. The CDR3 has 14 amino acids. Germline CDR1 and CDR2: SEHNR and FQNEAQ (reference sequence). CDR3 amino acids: CASSFGQGGTEQYF. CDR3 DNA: TGTGCCAGCAGCTTTGGACAGGGGGGAACCGAGCAGTACTTC.